The clone carrying this TCR beta chain was counted a few times. Molecules of cDNA were individually given unique molecular identifiers that were attached to them. MiXCR, run by TCRdb on the 5' RACE reads, gives a single entry per CDR3 protein. Of about 64,000 distinct CDR3 sequences listed, 20% are singletons. The sample comes from a study of early T cells in non-severe SARS-CoV-2 infection. Study at large: Bulk RNA taken from unsorted whole blood was sequenced, leaving chains unpaired.

This clonotype originated in an adult who was a healthcare worker with PCR-confirmed SARS-CoV-2 infection or an uninfected control (not recorded which). The sample was whole blood, taken at baseline.

The DNA of the CDR3 is TGTGCCACCGTCCCGGAGGGGCCCACAGATACGCAGTATTTT. Encoded protein: CATVPEGPTDTQYF. The rearrangement links TRBV6-2 or TRBV6-3 to TRBJ2-3, with TRBD2 as a possible D gene (6 bases). The length of the CDR3 is 14 residues. V shed 10 bases and J shed 2 bases, with 16 bases lying between them. Germline CDR1 is MNHEY and CDR2 is SVGEGT.